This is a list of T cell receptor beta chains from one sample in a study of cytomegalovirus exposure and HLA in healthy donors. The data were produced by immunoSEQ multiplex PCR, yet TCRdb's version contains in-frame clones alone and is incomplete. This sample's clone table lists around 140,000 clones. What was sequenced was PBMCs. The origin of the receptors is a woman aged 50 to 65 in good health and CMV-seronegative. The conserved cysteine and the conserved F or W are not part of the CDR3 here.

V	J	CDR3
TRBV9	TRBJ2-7	ASSVSGESSYEQY
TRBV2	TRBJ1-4	ASRGKRGEKLF
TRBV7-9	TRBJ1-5	ASSLERSNSNQPQH
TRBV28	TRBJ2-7	ASSVPSGSYEQY
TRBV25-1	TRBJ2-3	ASSAKSGSTQY
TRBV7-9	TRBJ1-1	ASSSFPHTEAF
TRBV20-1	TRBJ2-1	SASRGNEQF
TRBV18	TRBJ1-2	ASSPTPPGVHGYT
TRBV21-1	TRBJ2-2	ASSKGTGEVGELF
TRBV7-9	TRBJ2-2	ASTSTGQGISGELF
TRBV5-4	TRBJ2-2	ASSPRLAGNTGELF
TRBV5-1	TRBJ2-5	ASSPRGGATETQY
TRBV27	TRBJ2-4	ASSPGGAAKNIQY
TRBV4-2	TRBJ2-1	ASSQERRGSYNEQF
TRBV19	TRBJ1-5	ASSGTGGYQPQH
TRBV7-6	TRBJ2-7	ASSPGEYEQY
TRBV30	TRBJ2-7	AWSELTGNEQY
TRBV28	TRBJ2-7	ASTPPTGVTYEQY
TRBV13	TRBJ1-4	ASSADGRSGTGTEKLF
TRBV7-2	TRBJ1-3	ASTSPDWGNTIY
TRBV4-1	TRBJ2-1	ASSQSLGGLAGSSSYNEQF
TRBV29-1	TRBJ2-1	SVEYQRDNEQF
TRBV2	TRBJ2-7	ASSRGTSFTEQY
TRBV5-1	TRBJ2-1	ASSFSSGRVFSNEQF
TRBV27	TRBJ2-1	ASRGAGNREQF
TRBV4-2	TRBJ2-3	ASSQGEGLSTDTQY
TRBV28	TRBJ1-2	ASTLTAGGYT
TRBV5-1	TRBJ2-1	ASRSGLGEHNEQF